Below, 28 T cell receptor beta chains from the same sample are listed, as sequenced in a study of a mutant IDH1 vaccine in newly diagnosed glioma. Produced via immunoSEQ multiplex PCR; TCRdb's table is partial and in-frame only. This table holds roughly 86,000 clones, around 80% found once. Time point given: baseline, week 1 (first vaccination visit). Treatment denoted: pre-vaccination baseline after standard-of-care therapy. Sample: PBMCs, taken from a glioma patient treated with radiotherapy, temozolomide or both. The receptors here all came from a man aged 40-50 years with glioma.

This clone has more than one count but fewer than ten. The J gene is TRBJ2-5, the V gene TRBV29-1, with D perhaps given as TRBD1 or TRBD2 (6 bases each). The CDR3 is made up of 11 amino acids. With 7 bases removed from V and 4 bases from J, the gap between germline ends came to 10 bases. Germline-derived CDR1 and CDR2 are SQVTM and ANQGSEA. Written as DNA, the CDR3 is TGCAGCGGGGGGGCCACAGAGACCCAGTACTTC. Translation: CSGGATETQYF.

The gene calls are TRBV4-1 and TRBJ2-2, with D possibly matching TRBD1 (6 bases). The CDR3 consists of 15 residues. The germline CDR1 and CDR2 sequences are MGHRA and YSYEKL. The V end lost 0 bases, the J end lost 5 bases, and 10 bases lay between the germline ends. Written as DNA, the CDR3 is TGCGCCAGCAGCCAAGATACAGGGTGGACCGGGGAGCTGTTTTTT. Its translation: CASSQDTGWTGELFF.

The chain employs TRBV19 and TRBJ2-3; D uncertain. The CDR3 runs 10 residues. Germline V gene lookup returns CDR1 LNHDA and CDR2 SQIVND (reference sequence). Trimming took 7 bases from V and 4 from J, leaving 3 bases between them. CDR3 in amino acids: CASIPDTQYF. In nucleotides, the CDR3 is TGTGCCAGTATCCCAGATACGCAGTATTTT.

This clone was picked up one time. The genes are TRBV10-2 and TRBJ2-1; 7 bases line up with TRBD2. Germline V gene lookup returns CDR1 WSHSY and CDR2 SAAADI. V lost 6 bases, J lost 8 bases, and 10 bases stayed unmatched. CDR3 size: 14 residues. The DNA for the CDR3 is TGCGCCAGCAGACAGCGGGAAACACACTATGAGCAGTTCTTC. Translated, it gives CASRQRETHYEQFF.

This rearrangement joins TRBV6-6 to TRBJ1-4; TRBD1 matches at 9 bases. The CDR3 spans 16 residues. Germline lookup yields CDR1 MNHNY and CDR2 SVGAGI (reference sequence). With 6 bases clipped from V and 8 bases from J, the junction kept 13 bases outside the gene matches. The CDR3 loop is CASRLSPGQGGEKLFF. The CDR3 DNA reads TGTGCCAGCAGACTAAGCCCGGGACAGGGTGGCGAAAAACTGTTTTTT.

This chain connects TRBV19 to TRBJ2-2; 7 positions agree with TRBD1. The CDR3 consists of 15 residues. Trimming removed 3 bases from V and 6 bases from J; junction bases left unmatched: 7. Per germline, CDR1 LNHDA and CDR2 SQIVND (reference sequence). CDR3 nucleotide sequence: TGTGCCAGTAGTATCGAGGGGGCGCTTCCCGGGGAGCTGTTTTTT. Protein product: CASSIEGALPGELFF. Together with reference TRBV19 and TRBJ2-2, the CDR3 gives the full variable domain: DGGITQSPKYLFRKEGQNVTLSCEQNLNHDAMYWYRQDPGQGLRLIYYSQIVNDFQKGDIAEGYSVSREKKESFPLTVTSAQKNPTAFYLCASSIEGALPGELFFGEGSRLTVL.

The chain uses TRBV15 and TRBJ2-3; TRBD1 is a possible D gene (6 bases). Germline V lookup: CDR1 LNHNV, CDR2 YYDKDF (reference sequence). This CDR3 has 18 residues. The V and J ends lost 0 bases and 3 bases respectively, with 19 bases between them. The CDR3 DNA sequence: TGTGCCACCAGCAGAGATACGATCCTCAGGGGAAGTACAGATACGCAGTATTTT. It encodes CATSRDTILRGSTDTQYF.

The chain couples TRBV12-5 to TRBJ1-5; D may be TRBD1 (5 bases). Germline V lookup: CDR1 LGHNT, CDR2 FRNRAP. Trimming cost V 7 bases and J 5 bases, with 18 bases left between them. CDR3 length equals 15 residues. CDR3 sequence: CASASAGPGDQPQHF. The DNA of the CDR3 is TGTGCTAGTGCTTCGGCGGGGCCGGGGGATCAGCCCCAGCATTTT.

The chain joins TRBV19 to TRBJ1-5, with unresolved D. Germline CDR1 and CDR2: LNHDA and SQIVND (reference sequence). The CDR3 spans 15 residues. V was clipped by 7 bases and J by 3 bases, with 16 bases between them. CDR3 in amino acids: CASTMGGGNNQPQHF. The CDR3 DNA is TGTGCCAGTACCATGGGTGGAGGGAACAATCAGCCCCAGCATTTT.

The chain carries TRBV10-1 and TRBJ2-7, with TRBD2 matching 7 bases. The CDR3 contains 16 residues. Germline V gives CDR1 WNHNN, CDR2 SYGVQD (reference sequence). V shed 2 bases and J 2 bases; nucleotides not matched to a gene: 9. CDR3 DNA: TGCGCCAGCAGTGAGCCGTGGACTAGTCGCGCCTACGAGCAGTACTTC. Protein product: CASSEPWTSRAYEQYF.

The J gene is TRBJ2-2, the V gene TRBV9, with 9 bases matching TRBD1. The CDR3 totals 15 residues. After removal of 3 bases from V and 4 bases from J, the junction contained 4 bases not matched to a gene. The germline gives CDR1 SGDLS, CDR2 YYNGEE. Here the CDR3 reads CASSEATGGTGELFF. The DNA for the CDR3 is TGTGCCAGCAGCGAGGCGACAGGGGGCACCGGGGAGCTGTTTTTT.

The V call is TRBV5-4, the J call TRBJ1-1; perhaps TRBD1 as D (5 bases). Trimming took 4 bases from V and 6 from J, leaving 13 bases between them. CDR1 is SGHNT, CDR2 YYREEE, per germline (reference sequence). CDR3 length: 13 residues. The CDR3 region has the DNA TGTGCCAGCAGCCTCCGGGACGGAGCTGAAGCTTTCTTT. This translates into CASSLRDGAEAFF.

The CDR3, as DNA: TGTGCCTGGAGTCTTGGGCAGGCTTATGGCTACACCTTC. Encoded protein: CAWSLGQAYGYTF. V and J are TRBV30 and TRBJ1-2; no firm D call. Looked up from germline, CDR1 is GTSNPN and CDR2 is SVGIG (reference sequence). The CDR3 runs to 13 residues. Trimming removed 2 bases from V and 5 bases from J, with 12 bases in between.

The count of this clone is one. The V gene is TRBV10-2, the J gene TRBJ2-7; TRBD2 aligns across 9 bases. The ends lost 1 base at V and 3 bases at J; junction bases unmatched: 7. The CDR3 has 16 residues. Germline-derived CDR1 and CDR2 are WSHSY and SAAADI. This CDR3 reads CASSEFLGLADYEQYF. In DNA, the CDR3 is TGCGCCAGCAGTGAGTTTTTGGGACTAGCAGACTACGAGCAGTACTTC.

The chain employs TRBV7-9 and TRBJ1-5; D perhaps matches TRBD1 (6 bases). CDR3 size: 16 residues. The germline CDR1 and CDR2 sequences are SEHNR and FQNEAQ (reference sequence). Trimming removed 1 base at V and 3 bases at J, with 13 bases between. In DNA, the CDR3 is TGTGCCAGCAGCTTAGGTTTTGGACAGAACAATCAGCCCCAGCATTTT. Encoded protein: CASSLGFGQNNQPQHF.

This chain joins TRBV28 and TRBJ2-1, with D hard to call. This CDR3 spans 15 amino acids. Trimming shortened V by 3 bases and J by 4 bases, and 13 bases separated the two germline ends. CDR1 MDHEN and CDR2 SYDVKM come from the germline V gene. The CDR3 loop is CASSLQLSLYNEQFF. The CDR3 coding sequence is TGTGCCAGCAGTTTGCAGCTTTCGCTGTACAATGAGCAGTTCTTC.

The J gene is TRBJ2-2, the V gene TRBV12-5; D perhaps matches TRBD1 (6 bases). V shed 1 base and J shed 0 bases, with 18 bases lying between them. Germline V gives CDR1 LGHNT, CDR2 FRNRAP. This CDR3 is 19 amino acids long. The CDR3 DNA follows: TGTGCTAGTGGTTTGGACCTTTACAGGGACATATCGAACACCGGGGAGCTGTTTTTT. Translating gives CASGLDLYRDISNTGELFF.

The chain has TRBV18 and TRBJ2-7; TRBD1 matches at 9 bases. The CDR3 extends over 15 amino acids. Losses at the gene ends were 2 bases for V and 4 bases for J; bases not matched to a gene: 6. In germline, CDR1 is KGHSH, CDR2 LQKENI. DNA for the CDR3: TGTGCCAGCTCACCAAGGACGGACAGGGGTTACGAGCAGTACTTC. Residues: CASSPRTDRGYEQYF.

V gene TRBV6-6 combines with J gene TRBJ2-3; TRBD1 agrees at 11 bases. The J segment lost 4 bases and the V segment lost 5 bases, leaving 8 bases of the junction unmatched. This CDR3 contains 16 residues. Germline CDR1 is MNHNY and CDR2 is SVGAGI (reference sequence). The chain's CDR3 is CASSPPGQGGPDTQYF. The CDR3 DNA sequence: TGTGCCAGCAGTCCTCCGGGACAGGGGGGACCAGATACGCAGTATTTT.

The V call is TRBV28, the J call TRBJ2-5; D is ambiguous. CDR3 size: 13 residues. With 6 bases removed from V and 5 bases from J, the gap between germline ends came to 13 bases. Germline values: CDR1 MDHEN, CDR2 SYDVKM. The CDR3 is CASSPGPRETQYF. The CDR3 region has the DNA TGTGCCAGCAGCCCTGGACCGAGGGAGACCCAGTACTTC.

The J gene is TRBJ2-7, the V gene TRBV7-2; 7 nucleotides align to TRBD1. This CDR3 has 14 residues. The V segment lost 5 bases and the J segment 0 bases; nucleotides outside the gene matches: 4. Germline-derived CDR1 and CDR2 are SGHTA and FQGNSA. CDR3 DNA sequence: TGTGCCAGCAGCGCCGGGACAGTCTCCTACGAGCAGTACTTC. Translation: CASSAGTVSYEQYF.

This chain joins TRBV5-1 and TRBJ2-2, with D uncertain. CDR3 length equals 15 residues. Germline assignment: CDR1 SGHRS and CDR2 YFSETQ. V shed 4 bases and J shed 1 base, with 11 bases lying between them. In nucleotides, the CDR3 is TGCGCCAGCAGCACCGACACGGGGAACACCGGGGAGCTGTTTTTT. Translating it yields CASSTDTGNTGELFF. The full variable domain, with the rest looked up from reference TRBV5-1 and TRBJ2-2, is KAGVTQTPRYLIKTRGQQVTLSCSPISGHRSVSWYQQTPGQGLQFLFEYFSETQRNKGNFPGRFSGRQFSNSRSEMNVSTLELGDSALYLCASSTDTGNTGELFFGEGSRLTVL.

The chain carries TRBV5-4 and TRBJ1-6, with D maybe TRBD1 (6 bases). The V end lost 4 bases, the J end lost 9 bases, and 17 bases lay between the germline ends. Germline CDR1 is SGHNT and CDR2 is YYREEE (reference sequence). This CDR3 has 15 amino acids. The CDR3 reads CASSELTGSLSPLHF. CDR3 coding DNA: TGTGCCAGCAGCGAACTTACAGGGTCCCTTTCACCCCTCCACTTT.

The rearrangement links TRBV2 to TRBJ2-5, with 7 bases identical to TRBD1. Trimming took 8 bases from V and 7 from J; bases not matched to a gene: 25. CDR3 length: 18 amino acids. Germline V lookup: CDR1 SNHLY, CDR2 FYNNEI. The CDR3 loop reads CASSIPRVGTVNVGTQYF. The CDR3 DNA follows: TGTGCCAGCTCAATCCCGAGGGTGGGGACAGTTAATGTTGGGACCCAGTACTTC.

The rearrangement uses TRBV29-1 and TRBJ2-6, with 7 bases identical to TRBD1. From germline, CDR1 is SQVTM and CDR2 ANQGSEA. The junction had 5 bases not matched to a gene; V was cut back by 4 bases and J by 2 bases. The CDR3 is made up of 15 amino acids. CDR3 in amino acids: CSVVEGAAGANVLTF. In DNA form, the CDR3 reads TGCAGCGTTGTCGAGGGGGCAGCTGGGGCCAACGTCCTGACTTTC.

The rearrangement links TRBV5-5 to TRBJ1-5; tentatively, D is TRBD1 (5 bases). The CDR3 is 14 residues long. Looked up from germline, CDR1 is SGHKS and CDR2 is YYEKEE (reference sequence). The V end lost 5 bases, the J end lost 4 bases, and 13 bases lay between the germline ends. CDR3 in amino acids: CASRADMTNQPQHF. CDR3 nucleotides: TGTGCCAGCAGAGCGGACATGACAAATCAGCCCCAGCATTTT.

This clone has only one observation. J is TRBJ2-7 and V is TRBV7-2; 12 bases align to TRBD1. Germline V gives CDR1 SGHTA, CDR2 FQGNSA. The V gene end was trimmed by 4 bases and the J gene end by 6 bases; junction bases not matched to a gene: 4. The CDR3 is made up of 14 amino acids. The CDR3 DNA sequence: TGTGCCAGCAGCTGGGGGACAGGGGGCTCCGAGCAGTACTTC. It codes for CASSWGTGGSEQYF.

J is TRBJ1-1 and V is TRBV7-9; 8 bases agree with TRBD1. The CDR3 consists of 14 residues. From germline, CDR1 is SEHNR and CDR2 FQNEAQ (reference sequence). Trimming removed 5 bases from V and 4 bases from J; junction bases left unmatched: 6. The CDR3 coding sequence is TGTGCCAGCAGCACGACAGGGGAGGTCACTGAAGCTTTCTTT. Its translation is CASSTTGEVTEAFF.